The 17 T cell receptor beta chains below were found in one sample sequenced in a study of monozygotic twins with inflammatory bowel disease. TCRdb reprocessed the 5' RACE reads; each CDR3 protein has one entry and no DNA is given. Its listing shows about 160,000 distinct CDR3 sequences. The specimen was blood. The receptors shown here come from a human donor with ulcerative colitis or Crohn's disease, or a healthy co-twin of an affected twin (not recorded which).

The rearrangement joins TRBV4-2 to TRBJ1-1; the TCRdb call, TRBD1, lacks DNA for checking. From germline, CDR1 is LGHNA and CDR2 YNFKEQ. This CDR3 is built from 14 residues. CDR3 amino acids: CASSQVTGDTEAFF.

Here the CDR3 reads CSAKHGLAHLMADTQYF. The chain recombines TRBV20-1 with TRBJ2-3; lacking DNA, the TRBD2 call made by TCRdb goes unchecked. The CDR3 is 17 residues long. Looked up from germline, CDR1 is DFQATT and CDR2 is SNEGSKA (reference sequence).

CDR3 protein: CASSYRGARADTQYF. The V gene is TRBV7-9, the J gene TRBJ2-3; TCRdb lists TRBD2, though no DNA is available to test this call. Germline V lookup: CDR1 SEHNR, CDR2 FQNEAQ (reference sequence). The CDR3 covers 15 residues.

The rearrangement joins TRBV6-1 to TRBJ1-2; TCRdb picks TRBD1, but there is no DNA to check that call. The CDR3 covers 15 residues. The germline gives CDR1 MNHNS, CDR2 SASEGT. This CDR3 reads CASSASRDRASGYTF.

This rearrangement joins TRBV7-6 to TRBJ2-3; the D gene TCRdb calls, TRBD2, cannot be checked with no DNA. The CDR3 consists of 16 residues. CDR1 and CDR2 from the germline V gene are SGHVS and FNYEAQ. The CDR3 spells CASSFGTSGATDTQYF.

V and J are TRBV19 and TRBJ1-5; with no DNA, the TCRdb D assignment of TRBD1 cannot be verified. The CDR3 totals 14 residues. Germline CDR1 LNHDA, CDR2 SQIVND (reference sequence). The CDR3 sequence is CASSVKGAGQPQHF. The whole variable domain, filled in from reference TRBV19 and TRBJ1-5, reads DGGITQSPKYLFRKEGQNVTLSCEQNLNHDAMYWYRQDPGQGLRLIYYSQIVNDFQKGDIAEGYSVSREKKESFPLTVTSAQKNPTAFYLCASSVKGAGQPQHFGDGTRLSIL.

The J gene is TRBJ2-5, the V gene TRBV7-7. Germline V lookup: CDR1 SSHAT, CDR2 FNYEAQ (reference sequence). CDR3 length: 14 residues. CDR3 in amino acids: CASSPRSTAETQYF. Combining the CDR3 with reference TRBV7-7 and TRBJ2-5 gives the whole variable domain GAGVSQSPRYKVTKRGQDVTLRCDPISSHATLYWYQQALGQGPEFLTYFNYEAQPDKSGLPSDRFSAERPEGSISTLTIQRTEQRDSAMYRCASSPRSTAETQYFGPGTRLLVL.

The chain joins TRBV12-3 or TRBV12-4 to TRBJ1-6; TCRdb's D gene call, TRBD1, goes unchecked for lack of DNA. The CDR3 loop spans 16 amino acids. CDR3: CASTEGGPNTNSPLHF.

J is TRBJ2-7 and V is TRBV20-1; TCRdb lists TRBD1, though no DNA is available to test this call. CDR3 length equals 15 residues. Germline loops: CDR1 DFQATT, CDR2 SNEGSKA (reference sequence). CDR3 protein: CSAYPGTGDPGEQYF.

This chain joins TRBV20-1 and TRBJ2-1. The CDR3 is 14 amino acids. Germline V gene sequence: CDR1 DFQATT, CDR2 SNEGSKA (reference sequence). CDR3 protein: CSATYLGPVDEQFF.

The rearrangement uses TRBV5-1 and TRBJ2-5. Germline-derived CDR1 and CDR2 are SGHRS and YFSETQ. This CDR3 region has 15 residues. The CDR3 here is CASSLEATLQETQYF.

The V gene is TRBV6-5, the J gene TRBJ2-3. CDR1 is MNHEY and CDR2 is SVGAGI in the germline V gene. CDR3 size: 14 residues. CDR3 loop: CASSYGFGEYTQYF.

V is TRBV29-1 and J is TRBJ2-1; TCRdb indicates TRBD2, and absent DNA this call remains unverified. This CDR3 is built from 16 residues. Germline V gene sequence: CDR1 SQVTM, CDR2 ANQGSEA. The CDR3 loop reads CSVPRTGLADYNEQFF.

This chain links TRBV20-1 with TRBJ2-1; there is no DNA to check the TCRdb D call of TRBD2. The CDR3 has 19 amino acids. In germline, CDR1 is DFQATT, CDR2 SNEGSKA (reference sequence). The CDR3 sequence is CSAREMTSGRASSYNEQFF.

The V and J genes are TRBV6-5 and TRBJ2-3. CDR1 and CDR2 from the germline V gene are MNHEY and SVGAGI. The CDR3 covers 15 residues. The CDR3 is CASSYLQLSTDTQYF.

CDR3 sequence reads: CASSPVGAYEQYF. The chain couples TRBV5-1 to TRBJ2-7. The length of the CDR3 is 13 residues. Germline loops: CDR1 SGHRS, CDR2 YFSETQ.

The genes are TRBV5-1 and TRBJ2-3; the D gene TCRdb calls, TRBD1, cannot be checked with no DNA. There are 14 residues in the CDR3. Germline CDR1 is SGHRS and CDR2 is YFSETQ. CDR3 loop: CASSFNRGADTQYF.